Described below is a single T cell receptor (beta chain) sequence and its context. Clones were read by immunoSEQ multiplex PCR, and TCRdb kept only the in-frame ones, dropping some. The repertoire holds roughly 2,300,000 clones, with roughly 92% as singletons. The CDR3 totals 15 residues. V was trimmed by 1 base and J by 4 bases, leaving 14 bases between them. Germline CDR1 reads SGHNT; CDR2 reads YYREEE (reference sequence). The data belong to a study of shared clonotypes between healthy human individuals. The clonotype was recovered from a man aged 18-30 years in good health. Some clones in this sample may be carry-over from other donors' samples. The chain has TRBV5-4 and TRBJ1-1, with a tentative D call TRBD1 (6 bases). The sequencing sample was made of naive CD4+ T cells from PBMCs. Subset noted: CD45RA+ positively selected. The CDR3 spells CASSLSLSGATEAFF. The DNA for the CDR3 is TGTGCCAGCAGCTTGTCTCTTTCAGGGGCCACTGAAGCTTTCTTT.